These 27 T cell receptor beta chains share one sample of origin, sequenced in a study of regulatory T cells in long-lasting Graves disease. Assembly of TCR beta libraries relied on iRepertoire HTBI primers together with Arm-PCR of CDR3 regions. TCRdb independently ran MiXCR on the multiplex PCR reads; one entry per CDR3 protein. In the table there are approximately 470,000 distinct CDR3 sequences, roughly 15% of which are singletons. The time point denotes: newly diagnosed GD, antithyroid drugs for less than 3 months. PBMCs were the source of the RNA used for TCR sequencing. This sample also appeared in a second study, on T cells in Graves' hyperthyroidism and ophthalmopathy.

This specimen consisted of peripheral blood mononuclear cells (PBMCs), obtained at new diagnosis, from a patient treated with antithyroid drugs. The receptors derive from a man aged 35 to 55 with Graves disease.

This clonotype was seen repeatedly, ten times or more. The chain joins TRBV12-3 or TRBV12-4 to TRBJ2-7, with 7 bases aligning to TRBD2. This CDR3 contains 13 residues. J lost 3 bases, V lost 4 bases, and 3 bases had no gene match. Written as DNA, the CDR3 is TGTGCCAGCAGTTCGGGAGGCTACTACGAGCAGTACTTC. It specifies CASSSGGYYEQYF.

This clonotype was detected only once. The chain recombines TRBV30 with TRBJ2-6; D tentatively reads TRBD1 or TRBD2 (5 bases each). CDR1 and CDR2 from the germline V gene are GTSNPN and SVGIG (reference sequence). Trimming removed 3 bases at V and 2 bases at J, with 14 bases between. This CDR3 contains 16 residues. DNA of the CDR3: TGTGCCTGGAGGGAACCCGGGGACGCTGGGGCCAACGTCCTGACTTTC. Residues: CAWREPGDAGANVLTF.

This clonotype was seen more than once but under ten times. V and J are TRBV28 and TRBJ2-6; the D gene is possibly TRBD1 (6 bases). V dropped 6 bases and J dropped 0 bases, with 9 bases sitting between them. CDR1 MDHEN and CDR2 SYDVKM come from the germline V gene. There are 15 residues in the CDR3. The chain's CDR3 is CASRYRVSGANVLTF. The CDR3 DNA reads as TGTGCCAGCAGATACAGGGTCTCTGGGGCCAACGTCCTGACTTTC.

This clonotype was detected many times. V and J are TRBV7-9 and TRBJ2-7; perhaps TRBD1 as D (6 bases). Germline V gives CDR1 SEHNR, CDR2 FQNEAQ (reference sequence). V was trimmed by 5 bases and J by 5 bases, leaving 16 bases between them. This CDR3 has 14 amino acids. This chain's CDR3 is CASSTGQSFDEQYF. Here the CDR3 DNA reads TGTGCCAGCAGCACCGGACAGTCCTTTGACGAGCAGTACTTC. The whole variable domain, filled in from reference TRBV7-9 and TRBJ2-7, reads DTGVSQNPRHKITKRGQNVTFRCDPISEHNRLYWYRQTLGQGPEFLTYFQNEAQLEKSRLLSDRFSAERPKGSFSTLEIQRTEQGDSAMYLCASSTGQSFDEQYFGPGTRLTVT.

This chain connects TRBV25-1 to TRBJ2-7; the D gene could be TRBD1 or TRBD2 (5 bases each). Looked up from germline, CDR1 is MGHDK and CDR2 is SYGVNS. The CDR3 sequence is 13 residues long. The V gene lost 5 bases and the J gene lost 3 bases, with 11 bases spanning the gap. Written as DNA, the CDR3 is TGTGCCAGCAGTATCCATGGGGGCTACGAGCAGTACTTC. It is translated as CASSIHGGYEQYF.

This clonotype was seen ten or more times. This chain links TRBV29-1 with TRBJ2-5, with D maybe TRBD1 (7 bases). The CDR3 is made up of 13 amino acids. Germline CDR1 is SQVTM and CDR2 is ANQGSEA. The V end was cut by 8 bases, the J end by 5 bases, with 18 bases between. CDR3 region: CSHDQGGRETQYF. CDR3 DNA sequence: TGCAGCCACGACCAGGGGGGTCGGGAGACCCAGTACTTC.

Concerning this clonotype itself: A much larger clone differs from this one at a single base, so this may be a read error. The V gene is TRBV6-1, the J gene TRBJ2-1; 13 bases match TRBD2. CDR1 is MNHNS, CDR2 SASEGT, per germline. The CDR3 covers 16 residues. The CDR3 coding sequence is TGTGCCAGCACAGGGACTAGCGGGACATCCTACAATGGGCAGTTCTTC. Residues: CASTGTSGTSYNGQFF.

This clonotype was found a few times. J is TRBJ1-3 and V is TRBV6-5; the match to TRBD1 covers 7 bases. V lost 2 bases, J lost 0 bases, and 1 base stayed unmatched. The CDR3 has 15 amino acids. From germline, CDR1 is MNHEY and CDR2 SVGAGI. The DNA of the CDR3 is TGTGCCAGCAGTTACACAGGGGCCTCTGGAAACACCATATATTTT. It translates to CASSYTGASGNTIYF.

This clonotype was seen a few times. V and J are TRBV12-3 or TRBV12-4 and TRBJ1-5; D remains unclear. The CDR3 is made up of 13 amino acids. Trimming removed 5 bases at V and 6 bases at J, with 11 bases between. The CDR3 bases are TGTGCCAGCAGTCCCGGGCTCGGTCAGCCCCAGCATTTT. Translated: CASSPGLGQPQHF.

This clonotype was detected ten times or more. The chain employs TRBV5-1 and TRBJ2-1; 7 bases are shared with TRBD2. The J segment lost 5 bases and the V segment lost 3 bases, leaving 5 bases of the junction unmatched. CDR3 size: 14 residues. Germline assignment: CDR1 SGHRS and CDR2 YFSETQ. The CDR3 nucleotides read TGCGCCAGCAGCTCCGGGACTATCGACAATGAGCAGTTCTTC. Translation gives CASSSGTIDNEQFF. The full variable domain, with the rest looked up from reference TRBV5-1 and TRBJ2-1, is KAGVTQTPRYLIKTRGQQVTLSCSPISGHRSVSWYQQTPGQGLQFLFEYFSETQRNKGNFPGRFSGRQFSNSRSEMNVSTLELGDSALYLCASSSGTIDNEQFFGPGTRLTVL.

V and J are TRBV24-1 and TRBJ2-4; TRBD1 agrees at 7 bases. Germline V lookup: CDR1 KGHDR, CDR2 SFDVKD. This CDR3 has 14 residues. Trimming cost V 4 bases and J 8 bases; bases outside gene matches: 7. The CDR3 DNA reads as TGTGCCACCAGTGACCCAGGGGGTGGTGACATTCAGTACTTC. Its protein is CATSDPGGGDIQYF.

The table lists this clonotype with a few counts. The chain joins TRBV13 to TRBJ1-2; no clear D gene. This CDR3 has 13 amino acids. Trimming left V 3 bases short and J 3 bases short, with 8 bases between. Per germline, CDR1 PRHDT and CDR2 FYEKMQ (reference sequence). CDR3 DNA: TGTGCCAGCAGCTTCCAGACCTACTATGGCTACACCTTC. Its protein is CASSFQTYYGYTF.

On this clonotype itself: Just one base apart from a much larger clone, this may be a read error. The chain recombines TRBV20-1 with TRBJ2-4, with D uncertain. Per the germline V gene, CDR1 is DFQATT and CDR2 is SNEGSKA (reference sequence). The CDR3 totals 14 residues. V was trimmed by 8 bases and J by 6 bases, leaving 20 bases between them. CDR3 amino acids: CSSTSFTYTNIQYF. For the CDR3, the DNA is TGCAGTTCTACTTCGTTCACTTACACAAACATTCAGTACTTC.

This clonotype showed up many times. This chain connects TRBV11-2 to TRBJ2-4; D is uncertain. The length of the CDR3 is 13 residues. Per the germline V gene, CDR1 is SGHAT and CDR2 is FQNNGV. Trimming took 1 base from V and 6 from J, leaving 7 bases between them. The CDR3 protein is CASSLGGLNIQYF. DNA for the CDR3: TGTGCCAGCAGCTTAGGAGGTCTAAACATTCAGTACTTC.

There are a few counts of this clonotype. V usage is TRBV27 and J usage is TRBJ2-3; perhaps D is TRBD1 or TRBD2 (6 bases each). CDR3 length: 18 amino acids. V lost 1 base and J lost 6, with 23 bases in between. From germline, CDR1 is MNHEY and CDR2 SMNVEV (reference sequence). The CDR3 here is CASSLFIIGGPDRDTQYF. The CDR3, as DNA: TGTGCCAGCAGTTTATTCATCATTGGAGGGCCAGACAGGGATACGCAGTATTTT.

The chain recombines TRBV12-3 or TRBV12-4 with TRBJ2-1; the match to TRBD1 covers 9 bases. The CDR3 sequence is 14 residues long. With V trimmed by 5 bases and J by 8 bases, 7 bases remained unmatched. CDR3 DNA sequence: TGTGCCAGCAGTCGGGGACAGGGATTTGATGAGCAGTTCTTC. Translating it yields CASSRGQGFDEQFF.

This clonotype was seen many times. The CDR3 protein is CASSWGPRGSSYNEQFF. For the CDR3, the DNA is TGTGCCAGCAGCTGGGGGCCCCGGGGTAGCTCCTACAATGAGCAGTTCTTC. The chain links TRBV11-2 to TRBJ2-1; D is perhaps TRBD1 (6 bases). The V gene's germline CDR1 is SGHAT and CDR2 FQNNGV. The CDR3 totals 17 residues. Between the trimmed V and J ends, which lost 4 bases and 0 bases, there was a span of 16 bases.

This clonotype was recorded many times. The chain couples TRBV2 to TRBJ1-6; 8 bases map to TRBD1. The V segment lost 3 bases and the J segment 7 bases; nucleotides outside the gene matches: 2. Germline-derived CDR1 and CDR2 are SNHLY and FYNNEI. The CDR3 is made up of 14 amino acids. The CDR3 DNA reads as TGTGCCAGCAGTGACAGGGGGCGGAATTCACCCCTCCACTTT. Residues: CASSDRGRNSPLHF.

This clonotype was seen repeatedly, ten times or more. The rearrangement uses TRBV28 and TRBJ2-1; 9 nucleotides match TRBD1. The germline V gene has CDR1 MDHEN and CDR2 SYDVKM. The CDR3 is 16 amino acids. V was clipped by 4 bases and J by 0 bases; unmatched bases: 4. The CDR3 DNA sequence: TGTGCCAGCAGTTCACAGGGGGCGGTCTCCTACAATGAGCAGTTCTTC. This gives the protein CASSSQGAVSYNEQFF.

This chain connects TRBV7-9 to TRBJ1-5, with D perhaps TRBD1 (5 bases). Trimming cost V 4 bases and J 6 bases, with 13 bases left between them. In germline, CDR1 is SEHNR, CDR2 FQNEAQ (reference sequence). This CDR3 is 14 amino acids long. The CDR3 loop is CASSYGGDSQPQHF. The CDR3 nucleotides read TGTGCCAGCAGCTATGGGGGGGATAGTCAGCCCCAGCATTTT.

This clonotype was counted at least ten times. The chain uses TRBV6-1 and TRBJ2-3; either TRBD1 or TRBD2 may supply D (5 bases each). Germline V gene sequence: CDR1 MNHNS, CDR2 SASEGT. CDR3 length: 15 residues. V was pared by 8 bases and J by 0 bases, with 15 bases between. For the CDR3, the DNA is TGTGCCAGCCGCCGGGGCAGGGCTAGCACAGATACGCAGTATTTT. Translation gives CASRRGRASTDTQYF.

On this clonotype itself: Being one base from a much bigger clone, this may be a read error. This rearrangement joins TRBV3-1 to TRBJ2-1; tentatively, D is TRBD2 (5 bases). The CDR3 is 16 amino acids. Germline V gene lookup returns CDR1 LGHDT and CDR2 YNNKEL (reference sequence). The germline V and J ends were trimmed by 2 bases and 13 bases, with 24 bases remaining between them. CDR3 protein: CASSQPLGLEVSSQFF. CDR3 DNA sequence: TGTGCCAGCAGCCAACCCCTCGGACTGGAGGTGTCTTCTCAGTTCTTC.

This clonotype has at least ten counts. The genes are TRBV7-9 and TRBJ1-1; D ambiguous. Germline V gene data show CDR1 as SEHNR and CDR2 as FQNEAQ (reference sequence). Trimming removed 2 bases at V and 3 bases at J, with 4 bases between. The CDR3 has 12 residues. The CDR3: CASSLSDTEAFF. In nucleotides, the CDR3 is TGTGCCAGCAGCTTAAGTGACACTGAAGCTTTCTTT.

The sample holds a few counts of this clonotype. The J gene is TRBJ1-3, the V gene TRBV29-1; TRBD1 matches at 7 bases. Germline CDR1 reads SQVTM; CDR2 reads ANQGSEA. This CDR3 comprises 15 residues. V was clipped by 4 bases and J by 2 bases; unmatched bases: 8. Here the CDR3 reads CSVVRTGKTGNTIYF. The CDR3 nucleotides read TGCAGCGTTGTTCGGACAGGCAAAACTGGAAACACCATATATTTT.

A note on this clonotype: Possible read error: a much larger clone is one base away. V is TRBV24-1 and J is TRBJ2-5; D unresolved. CDR1 and CDR2 (germline): KGHDR, SFDVKD. CDR3 length: 14 amino acids. The CDR3 nucleotides read TGTGCCGCCAGTGAGGTTGGTCCCCAAGAGACCCAGTACTTC. Its protein product is CAASEVGPQETQYF.

The V and J genes are TRBV20-1 and TRBJ2-1; D is unclear. Germline values: CDR1 DFQATT, CDR2 SNEGSKA (reference sequence). This CDR3 has 14 amino acids. V lost 6 bases and J 0 bases, leaving 12 bases between the germline ends. CDR3 protein: CSASEYSSYNEQFF. DNA of the CDR3: TGCAGTGCCAGCGAATACAGCTCCTACAATGAGCAGTTCTTC.

This clonotype was seen ten or more times. The chain carries TRBV28 and TRBJ2-1; no clear D gene. CDR3 size: 14 residues. Per germline, CDR1 MDHEN and CDR2 SYDVKM. V lost 2 bases, J lost 6 bases, and 11 bases lay in between. CDR3 nucleotides: TGTGCCAGCAGTTTACCGGGTTACCCCAATGAGCAGTTCTTC. Protein product: CASSLPGYPNEQFF.